These T cell receptor beta chains were read from a single sample in a study of T cells in Graves' hyperthyroidism and ophthalmopathy. TCRdb re-called the multiplex PCR reads with MiXCR, one entry per CDR3 protein. Here the sample spans some 300,000 distinct CDR3 sequences, around 20% being singletons. The sequenced material came from blood. All receptors derive from a man aged 50 or older with Graves' ophthalmopathy. Each CDR3 is given with its conserved first and last residue. A D gene is named only where the DNA matches it firmly. Size values are once, few and many counts, or a class for expanded clones, and some rows have none.

clone size,J gene,V gene,D gene,CDR3 protein,CDR3 DNA
many,TRBJ2-7,TRBV28,TRBD1,CASSFRDRGYEQYF,TGTGCCAGCAGTTTCCGGGACAGGGGCTACGAGCAGTACTTC
few,TRBJ1-1,TRBV29-1,NA,CSTRQGHGTEAFF,TGCAGCACTCGTCAGGGTCACGGCACTGAAGCTTTCTTT
many,TRBJ2-7,TRBV20-1,NA,CSARDPRSSSYEQYF,TGCAGTGCTAGAGACCCGAGGTCCTCTTCCTACGAGCAGTACTTC
NA,TRBJ2-5,TRBV7-9,TRBD1,CASSPSTGGQLGETQYF,TGTGCCAGCAGCCCTTCGACAGGGGGTCAGCTGGGAGAGACCCAGTACTTC
many,TRBJ2-1,TRBV20-1,NA,CSAGGGSEVEQFF,TGCAGTGCTGGGGGCGGGAGTGAGGTTGAGCAGTTCTTC
NA,TRBJ2-5,TRBV2,TRBD2,CASSSSGSIRETRYF,TGTGCCAGCAGTTCTAGCGGGAGTATCCGGGAGACCCGGTACTTC
many,TRBJ2-2,TRBV12-3/TRBV12-4,NA,CASSRGRGELFF,TGTGCCAGCAGCCGAGGACGCGGGGAGCTGTTTTTT
few,TRBJ2-5,TRBV4-1,TRBD1,CASSLGQIQETQYF,TGCGCCAGCAGCCTGGGACAGATCCAAGAGACCCAGTACTTC
many,TRBJ2-7,TRBV12-3/TRBV12-4,NA,CASSFQGAKLYEQYF,TGTGCCAGCAGTTTCCAAGGGGCGAAATTATACGAGCAGTACTTC
many,TRBJ2-7,TRBV15,NA,CATSRAIGGGGYEQYF,TGTGCCACCAGCAGAGCCATAGGGGGTGGGGGTTACGAGCAGTACTTC
few,TRBJ2-3,TRBV6-5,NA,CASSYGWGLHTDTQYF,TGTGCCAGCAGTTACGGTTGGGGGCTCCACACAGATACGCAGTATTTT
few,TRBJ2-1,TRBV7-3,NA,CASSLTERYEQFF,TGTGCCAGCAGCTTAACGGAACGATATGAGCAGTTCTTC
NA,TRBJ2-5,TRBV30,NA,CAARGQGTQYF,TGTGCCGCCCGGGGGCAGGGGACCCAGTACTTC
many,TRBJ2-3,TRBV29-1,NA,CSVSSRGDTQYF,TGCAGCGTTTCTTCTAGGGGAGATACGCAGTATTTT
many,TRBJ2-7,TRBV27,TRBD2,CASSLGDYYEQYF,TGTGCCAGCAGTTTAGGGGACTACTACGAGCAGTACTTC